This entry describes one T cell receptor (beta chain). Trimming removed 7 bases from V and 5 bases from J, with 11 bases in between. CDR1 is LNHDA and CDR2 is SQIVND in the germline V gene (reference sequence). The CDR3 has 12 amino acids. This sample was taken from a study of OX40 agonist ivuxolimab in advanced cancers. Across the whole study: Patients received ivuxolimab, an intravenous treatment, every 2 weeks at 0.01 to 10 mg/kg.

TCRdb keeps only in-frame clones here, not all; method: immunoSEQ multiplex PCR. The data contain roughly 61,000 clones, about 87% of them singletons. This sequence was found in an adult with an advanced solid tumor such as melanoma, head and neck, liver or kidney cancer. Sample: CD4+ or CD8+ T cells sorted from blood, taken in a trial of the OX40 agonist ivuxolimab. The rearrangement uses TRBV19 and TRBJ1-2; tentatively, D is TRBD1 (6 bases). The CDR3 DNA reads TGTGCCAGTACGGCAGGGGAATATGGCTACACCTTC. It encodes CASTAGEYGYTF.